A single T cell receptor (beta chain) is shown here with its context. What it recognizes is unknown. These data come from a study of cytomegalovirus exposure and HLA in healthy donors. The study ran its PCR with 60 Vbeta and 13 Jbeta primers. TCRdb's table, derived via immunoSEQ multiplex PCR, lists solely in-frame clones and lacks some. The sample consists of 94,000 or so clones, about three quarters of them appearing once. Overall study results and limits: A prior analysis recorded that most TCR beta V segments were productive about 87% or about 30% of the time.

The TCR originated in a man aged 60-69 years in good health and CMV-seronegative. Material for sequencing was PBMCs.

The CDR3 sequence is CAISESSGDFSNNEQYF. The CDR3 coding sequence is TGTGCCATCAGTGAGTCTAGCGGTGACTTCTCTAATAACGAGCAGTACTTC. The chain couples TRBV10-3 to TRBJ2-7; the D gene is possibly TRBD2 (6 bases). CDR3 length equals 17 residues. Germline CDR1 and CDR2: ENHRY and SYGVKD. V was shortened by 0 bases and J by 5 bases, with 20 bases between the two germline ends.